This T cell receptor (beta chain) was obtained from a study of blood T cell repertoires in COVID-19. Grouping used clinical history reported by participants in a survey and questionnaire. This clone was seen a single time. Authors' analysis steps: Reference gene primer amplification gave estimated nucleated cell counts. Sequenced by immunoSEQ multiplex PCR; TCRdb stores in-frame clones only, minus some. For V, J and clone size, that table is used; D and trimming come from the DNA. The sample carries about 400,000 clones, 70% to 90% recorded once. This CDR3 is built from 12 residues. With 7 bases removed from V and 4 bases from J, the gap between germline ends came to 8 bases.

The sample consisted of PBMCs or T cells enriched from blood (not recorded which). The sequence was obtained from a woman in her 40s with acute COVID-19. This chain links TRBV12-3 or TRBV12-4 with TRBJ1-3; D call uncertain. CDR3 sequence reads: CASTPVGNTIYF. The CDR3 DNA follows: TGTGCCAGCACCCCGGTGGGAAACACCATATATTTT.